Shown below are 14 T cell receptor beta chains from a single sample sequenced in a study of control samples from healthy donors and cancer patients. Only in-frame clones appear in the TCRdb table, and some are missing; sequencing was by immunoSEQ multiplex PCR. The data contain 85,000 to 95,000 clones, around 82% of them singletons. What was sequenced was blood. All receptors come from a woman aged 60-75 years in good health.

This chain links TRBV3-1 (or the pseudogene TRBV3-2) with TRBJ2-1, with 12 bases that match TRBD2. From germline, CDR1 is LGHDT and CDR2 YNNKEL (reference sequence). The CDR3 is 15 residues long. V shed 3 bases, J shed 12 bases, and the junction held 9 bases outside the gene matches. The CDR3 nucleotides are TGTGCCAGCAGCCAGACCGCTAGCGGGGGGGTTTGGCAGTTCTTC. Translated, it gives CASSQTASGGVWQFF.

The genes are TRBV14 and TRBJ2-5; the D is unclear. The CDR3 length is 16 residues. CDR1 SGHDN and CDR2 FVKESK come from the germline V gene. Trimming took 1 base from V and 0 from J, leaving 12 bases between them. The CDR3 reads CASSQVPAGYQETQYF. CDR3 DNA: TGTGCCAGCAGCCAAGTCCCCGCCGGGTACCAAGAGACCCAGTACTTC.

This clone was picked up a small number of times. This sequence joins TRBV27 and TRBJ1-4; D is undetermined. The CDR3 runs to 15 residues. Germline V lookup: CDR1 MNHEY, CDR2 SMNVEV (reference sequence). V was pared by 0 bases and J by 7 bases, with 12 bases between. Here the CDR3 reads CASSLSFRGSEKLFF. The CDR3 DNA is TGTGCCAGCAGTTTATCGTTCCGGGGTAGTGAAAAACTGTTTTTT.

The V and J genes are TRBV12-3 or TRBV12-4 and TRBJ1-4; D gene ambiguous. V was shortened by 2 bases and J by 7 bases, with 8 bases between the two germline ends. CDR3 length equals 13 residues. This chain's CDR3 is CASSLNVGEKLFF. CDR3 coding DNA: TGTGCCAGCAGTTTAAATGTAGGTGAAAAACTGTTTTTT.

The chain links TRBV6-5 to TRBJ1-1; D is possibly TRBD1 (5 bases). Germline V gives CDR1 MNHEY, CDR2 SVGAGI. The CDR3 has 14 amino acids. V was clipped by 5 bases and J by 8 bases, with 18 bases between them. The CDR3 DNA is TGTGCCAGCAGTCTGGAACAGGCGAGGGGAGAAGCTTTCTTT. It is translated as CASSLEQARGEAFF.

This clone was counted only a few times. The rearrangement joins TRBV11-3 to TRBJ2-3, with TRBD1 as a possible D gene (5 bases). CDR1 is SGHNT and CDR2 is YENEEA in the germline V gene. Trimming stripped 3 bases from V and 5 bases from J, with 12 bases between. The CDR3 runs 14 residues. CDR3 coding DNA: TGTGCCAGCAGCTTGCGGCAGGGAAAAGATACGCAGTATTTT. Protein product: CASSLRQGKDTQYF.

The J gene is TRBJ2-7, the V gene TRBV5-1, with D perhaps matching TRBD1 (5 bases). The CDR3 covers 15 residues. CDR1 is SGHRS and CDR2 is YFSETQ in the germline V gene. Deletions cut 0 bases from V and 12 bases from J, with 22 bases between. The CDR3 protein is CASSLANTGNRILYF. For the CDR3, the DNA is TGCGCCAGCAGCTTGGCCAACACAGGCAATAGGATTCTGTACTTC.

The chain combines TRBV5-4 with TRBJ2-5; the match to TRBD1 covers 9 bases. V was clipped by 4 bases and J by 2 bases; unmatched bases: 12. CDR1 SGHNT and CDR2 YYREEE come from the germline V gene (reference sequence). The CDR3 extends over 17 amino acids. DNA of the CDR3: TGTGCCAGCAGCGTAGGACAGGGGACGAGGGAACAAGAGACCCAGTACTTC. Translation gives CASSVGQGTREQETQYF.

This clone was recorded only once. The chain combines TRBV5-1 with TRBJ2-1, with 10 bases lining up with TRBD2. J was trimmed by 1 base and V by 6 bases; bases with no gene match: 4. Germline V gene data show CDR1 as SGHRS and CDR2 as YFSETQ. CDR3 length equals 15 residues. CDR3: CASMTSGSSYNEQFF. The CDR3 DNA reads TGCGCCAGCATGACTAGCGGGTCTTCCTACAATGAGCAGTTCTTC.

The chain is built from TRBV6-5 and TRBJ2-5; D is perhaps TRBD1 or TRBD2 (5 bases each). With 10 bases removed from V and 1 base from J, the gap between germline ends came to 13 bases. There are 13 residues in the CDR3. Looked up from germline, CDR1 is MNHEY and CDR2 is SVGAGI. CDR3 DNA sequence: TGTGCCACCATTATGGGGACCCAAGAGACCCAGTACTTC. Amino acid sequence: CATIMGTQETQYF.

The chain joins TRBV5-8 to TRBJ2-6, with D perhaps TRBD2 (5 bases). Trimming took off 0 bases at V and 0 bases at J, with 13 bases between the two ends. The CDR3 extends over 18 amino acids. CDR1 SGHTS and CDR2 YDEGEE come from the germline V gene. In DNA form, the CDR3 reads TGTGCCAGCAGCTTGGGAGAGGGTCCCCTCTCTGGGGCCAACGTCCTGACTTTC. Translating it yields CASSLGEGPLSGANVLTF.

The CDR3: CASSLPGRNEKLFF. For the CDR3, the DNA is TGTGCCAGCAGTTTACCGGGGCGAAATGAAAAACTGTTTTTT. The chain recombines TRBV28 with TRBJ1-4; a possible D gene is TRBD1 (5 bases). The CDR3 consists of 14 residues. Trimming took 2 bases from V and 5 from J, leaving 9 bases between them. The germline V gene encodes CDR1 MDHEN and CDR2 SYDVKM.

This clone turned up a few times. This rearrangement joins TRBV10-3 to TRBJ1-5, with D possibly matching TRBD1 (6 bases). The CDR3 sequence is 14 residues long. V lost 9 bases and J lost 4, with 16 bases in between. The V gene's germline CDR1 is ENHRY and CDR2 SYGVKD. CDR3 sequence: CAIRGGGINQPQHF. The CDR3 DNA follows: TGTGCCATACGCGGAGGGGGGATAAATCAGCCCCAGCATTTT.

The genes are TRBV10-3 and TRBJ2-5; 7 nucleotides align to TRBD2. CDR3 length: 17 amino acids. The germline CDR1 and CDR2 sequences are ENHRY and SYGVKD. After removal of 0 bases from V and 4 bases from J, the junction contained 11 bases not matched to a gene. DNA for the CDR3: TGTGCCATCAGTGAGTCCCAGGAATGGGACTACGGAGAGACCCAGTACTTC. It encodes CAISESQEWDYGETQYF.